The 30 T cell receptor beta chains below were found in one sample sequenced in a study of early T cells in non-severe SARS-CoV-2 infection (dated by TCRdb to the early 2020s). Libraries were made using 5' RACE. The reads were generated on a NextSeq 500. Using fastp trimming at Q25 and MiXCR clonotype assembly, TCRdb reanalyzed the public sequencing data and kept in-frame beta chains. Entries are consolidated by CDR3 protein sequence, retaining the most common genes and DNA. The sample table lists 25,000 to 35,000 distinct CDR3 sequences, 5.5% to 7% of them with a count of one. Of the sample, 10% to 15% is held by the ten largest clones. The source material was whole blood. The receptors come from an adult who was a healthcare worker with PCR-confirmed SARS-CoV-2 infection or an uninfected control (not recorded which).

This clonotype was seen at least ten times. The genes are TRBV7-9 and TRBJ1-1, with TRBD1 identical over 8 bases. V lost 4 bases to trimming and J lost 6 bases; unmatched junction nucleotides: 10. There are 15 residues in the CDR3. The germline V gene encodes CDR1 SEHNR and CDR2 FQNEAQ (reference sequence). CDR3 in amino acids: CASSSGDRRTPEAFF. DNA for the CDR3: TGTGCCAGCAGCTCCGGGGACAGGCGGACTCCTGAAGCTTTCTTT.

This clonotype was seen repeatedly, ten times or more. The junction departs from germline at one end; a sequencing error may be responsible. This chain connects TRBV7-9 to TRBJ2-5, with D unresolved. The CDR3 runs 16 residues. Germline CDR1 and CDR2: SEHNR and FQNEAQ (reference sequence). CDR3: CASSSSEFVLGVEIHF. In nucleotides, the CDR3 is TGTGCCAGCAGCTCGTCAGAGTTTGTTTTGGGCGTCGAGATCCACTTC.

This clonotype was seen many times. This chain uses TRBV29-1 with TRBJ2-3, with TRBD1 identical over 9 bases. Germline assignment: CDR1 SQVTM and CDR2 ANQGSEA. The CDR3 consists of 14 residues. Trimming cost V 6 bases and J 5 bases; bases outside gene matches: 9. The CDR3: CSVIRQGGVDTQYF. As DNA, the CDR3 is TGCAGCGTCATCCGACAGGGGGGGGTAGATACGCAGTATTTT.

This clonotype was found many times. The chain links TRBV6-1 to TRBJ2-3; no firm D call. CDR1 and CDR2 from the germline V gene are MNHNS and SASEGT. The CDR3 totals 13 residues. V was cut by 1 base and J by 4 bases, with 6 bases left in between. Written as DNA, the CDR3 is TGTGCCAGCAGTGAAGTGGGTCCAGATACGCAGTATTTT. It specifies CASSEVGPDTQYF.

This clonotype was found many times. The chain couples TRBV6-1 to TRBJ2-7; possibly TRBD1 for D (6 bases). The germline V and J ends were trimmed by 4 bases and 1 base, with 14 bases remaining between them. Germline CDR1 MNHNS, CDR2 SASEGT. CDR3 length: 15 amino acids. Here the CDR3 DNA reads TGTGCCAGCAGTGCGAGTGCAGGGGATTCCTACGAGCAGTACTTC. This sequence encodes CASSASAGDSYEQYF.

V gene TRBV11-2 combines with J gene TRBJ2-5; D may match TRBD1 or TRBD2 (5 bases each). The CDR3 spans 14 residues. Germline V gene data show CDR1 as SGHAT and CDR2 as FQNNGV. The V end was cut by 5 bases, the J end by 4 bases, with 14 bases between. CDR3 sequence (DNA): TGTGCCAGCAGCCGGGACGCGTTGAGAGAGACCCAGTACTTC. It yields the protein CASSRDALRETQYF. Using reference TRBV11-2 and TRBJ2-5 for the parts outside the CDR3, the full variable domain is EAGVAQSPRYKIIEKRQSVAFWCNPISGHATLYWYQQILGQGPKLLIQFQNNGVVDDSQLPKDRFSAERLKGVDSTLKIQPAKLEDSAVYLCASSRDALRETQYFGPGTRLLVL.

At least ten counts were recorded for this clonotype. The V call is TRBV6-1, the J call TRBJ2-1; D possibly corresponds to TRBD2 (6 bases). The CDR3 is 11 amino acids. Germline assignment: CDR1 MNHNS and CDR2 SASEGT. V gave up 10 bases and J gave up 6 bases, with 10 bases separating them. The CDR3 loop reads CATTGLNEQFF. In nucleotides, the CDR3 is TGTGCCACCACGGGACTCAATGAGCAGTTCTTC.

The sample holds a few counts of this clonotype. In DNA, the CDR3 is TGTGCCAGCAGCCAAAGTCGGGGGACTAACTATGGCTACACCTTC. Its protein product is CASSQSRGTNYGYTF. V is TRBV7-9 and J is TRBJ1-2, with D possibly being TRBD1 (5 bases). V was clipped by 5 bases and J by 0 bases, with 13 bases between them. The CDR3 has 15 residues. CDR1 is SEHNR, CDR2 FQNEAQ, per germline (reference sequence).

The chain combines TRBV10-3 with TRBJ2-5, with D possibly TRBD2 on 6 matching bases. With 10 bases removed from V and 2 bases from J, the gap between germline ends came to 20 bases. The CDR3 extends over 15 amino acids. The germline V gene encodes CDR1 ENHRY and CDR2 SYGVKD. This CDR3 reads CATLSGRRGQETQYF. CDR3 DNA sequence: TGTGCCACTCTTTCGGGCCGGCGGGGTCAAGAGACCCAGTACTTC.

This clonotype was seen at least ten times. The CDR3 sequence: CASSRSGFTDTQYF. As DNA, the CDR3 is TGTGCCAGCAGTCGGAGCGGGTTCACAGATACGCAGTATTTT. The V call is TRBV14, the J call TRBJ2-3; weak D call: TRBD2 (6 bases). The CDR3 is made up of 14 amino acids. Germline V CDR1 and CDR2: SGHDN, FVKESK. V was pared by 6 bases and J by 2 bases, with 12 bases between.

This clonotype was seen repeatedly, ten times or more. The chain is built from TRBV5-5 and TRBJ2-6; 9 bases are shared with TRBD1. Germline V gene data show CDR1 as SGHKS and CDR2 as YYEKEE (reference sequence). The CDR3 covers 20 residues. Trimming cost V 4 bases and J 0 bases; bases outside gene matches: 14. In nucleotides, the CDR3 is TGTGCCAGCAGCAGCCGGGACAGGGTATTTACACTCTCTGGGGCCAACGTCCTGACTTTC. Translating gives CASSSRDRVFTLSGANVLTF.

There are many counts of this clonotype. J is TRBJ2-7 and V is TRBV9, with 10 nucleotides matching TRBD2. Trimming removed 4 bases from V and 2 bases from J; junction bases left unmatched: 3. Per germline, CDR1 SGDLS and CDR2 YYNGEE. CDR3 length: 14 residues. The CDR3 bases are TGTGCCAGCAGCCTAGCGGGGGTAACCTACGAGCAGTACTTC. The encoded protein is CASSLAGVTYEQYF.

V gene TRBV9 combines with J gene TRBJ2-7; the match to TRBD1 covers 12 bases. The CDR3 is 15 residues long. Germline CDR1 and CDR2: SGDLS and YYNGEE. After removal of 0 bases from V and 7 bases from J, the junction contained 5 bases not matched to a gene. As DNA, the CDR3 is TGTGCCAGCAGCGTAGAGGGACAGGGGGCCTGGGAGCAGTACTTC. Residues: CASSVEGQGAWEQYF.

This clonotype was seen ten or more times. The rearrangement joins TRBV28 to TRBJ1-2, with D possibly TRBD1 on 5 matching bases. Looked up from germline, CDR1 is MDHEN and CDR2 is SYDVKM. With 3 bases removed from V and 12 bases from J, the gap between germline ends came to 26 bases. The CDR3 runs 16 residues. CDR3 nucleotide sequence: TGTGCCAGCAGTTTCCCCGCGCTGGGTACAACGCGGGGCCACACCTTC. It yields the protein CASSFPALGTTRGHTF.

This clonotype turned up a few times. The rearrangement links TRBV12-3 or TRBV12-4 to TRBJ2-3, with 10 bases fitting TRBD2. The V segment lost 3 bases and the J segment 4 bases; nucleotides outside the gene matches: 7. This CDR3 comprises 16 residues. CDR3 coding DNA: TGTGCCAGCAGTTTGAGGAGCGGGGGGGAGGCAGATACGCAGTATTTT. It is translated as CASSLRSGGEADTQYF.

This clonotype was found many times. The rearrangement joins TRBV12-3 or TRBV12-4 to TRBJ1-4; D possibly corresponds to TRBD1 (5 bases). CDR3 length: 14 amino acids. V dropped 3 bases and J dropped 8 bases, with 13 bases sitting between them. This CDR3 is CASSFKGLYEKLFF. The CDR3 bases are TGTGCCAGCAGTTTCAAGGGGCTATACGAAAAACTGTTTTTT.

The V and J genes are TRBV4-1 and TRBJ2-1; 7 nucleotides agree with TRBD2. Germline V CDR1 and CDR2: MGHRA, YSYEKL. The CDR3 runs to 16 residues. V gave up 1 base and J gave up 8 bases; unmatched junction bases: 11. CDR3 sequence reads: CASSQAPGGSQDEQFF. The DNA of the CDR3 is TGCGCCAGCAGCCAAGCGCCCGGGGGGTCCCAAGATGAGCAGTTCTTC.

This clonotype came up a few times. The chain links TRBV15 to TRBJ1-6; perhaps TRBD1 as D (5 bases). The CDR3 extends over 17 amino acids. Germline CDR1 and CDR2: LNHNV and YYDKDF (reference sequence). V was cut by 5 bases and J by 7 bases, with 21 bases left in between. The CDR3 nucleotides read TGTGCCACCAGCGGCCTTTTACCCGGGACGAAGAATTCACCCCTCCACTTT. It encodes CATSGLLPGTKNSPLHF.

This clonotype was seen repeatedly, ten times or more. The chain is built from TRBV9 and TRBJ1-6; D gene uncertain. The CDR3 runs to 14 residues. V was clipped by 0 bases and J by 7 bases, with 8 bases between them. Germline V gene sequence: CDR1 SGDLS, CDR2 YYNGEE. CDR3 nucleotide sequence: TGTGCCAGCAGCGTAGACCCTGGGAATTCACCCCTCCACTTT. It specifies CASSVDPGNSPLHF.

This clonotype occurred many times. V and J are TRBV24-1 and TRBJ1-5, with a tentative D call TRBD1 (5 bases). Germline V CDR1 and CDR2: KGHDR, SFDVKD. V was shortened by 5 bases and J by 3 bases, with 13 bases between the two germline ends. CDR3 length equals 15 residues. CDR3 nucleotides: TGTGCCACCAGTGGGGCAGGGTCCATCAATCAGCCCCAGCATTTT. Translating it yields CATSGAGSINQPQHF.

By proportion, this clonotype is medium-sized. The rearrangement uses TRBV6-2 or TRBV6-3 and TRBJ2-3; tentative D call: TRBD2 (6 bases). Germline V gene lookup returns CDR1 MNHEY and CDR2 SVGEGT. With 2 bases removed from V and 6 bases from J, the gap between germline ends came to 24 bases. The CDR3 consists of 18 residues. The CDR3 DNA reads as TGTGCCAGCAGTTACCTTCTGACCGATCTCGCGACTAGGGATACGCAGTATTTT. The encoded protein is CASSYLLTDLATRDTQYF.

The table lists this clonotype with many counts. The V gene is TRBV21-1, the J gene TRBJ2-4. TRBV21-1 is assigned pseudogene status. The CDR3 extends over 17 amino acids. In DNA, the CDR3 is TGTGCCAGCAGCAAATGGAAACCTTCCCTAGCCAAAAACATTCAGTACTTC. Translated: CASSKWKPSLAKNIQYF.

This clonotype was found many times. The chain joins TRBV9 to TRBJ2-2; D gene uncertain. The germline V gene encodes CDR1 SGDLS and CDR2 YYNGEE. The ends were cut back, 0 bases at V and 1 base at J, with 13 bases in the middle. The CDR3 runs 17 residues. The CDR3 DNA follows: TGTGCCAGCAGCGTAGGGCCGGCCTACCGGAACACCGGGGAGCTGTTTTTT. Encoded protein: CASSVGPAYRNTGELFF.

This clonotype was seen at least ten times. The chain combines TRBV13 with TRBJ2-7; 11 bases line up with TRBD1. V shed 4 bases, J shed 3 bases, and the junction held 5 bases outside the gene matches. CDR1 is PRHDT and CDR2 is FYEKMQ in the germline V gene (reference sequence). This CDR3 is 15 amino acids long. This chain's CDR3 is CASSSEGQGVYEQYF. In DNA form, the CDR3 reads TGTGCCAGCAGCTCGGAGGGACAGGGGGTCTACGAGCAGTACTTC.

V and J are TRBV3-1 and TRBJ1-2; 7 nucleotides match TRBD1. The trim removed 5 bases at V and 8 bases at J, leaving 8 bases unmatched. This CDR3 is 13 amino acids long. Germline CDR1 and CDR2: LGHDT and YNNKEL (reference sequence). The CDR3 spells CASSIQGNKGYTF. As DNA, the CDR3 is TGTGCCAGCAGCATACAGGGGAATAAGGGCTACACCTTC.

This clonotype was detected many times. The J gene is TRBJ2-1, the V gene TRBV6-2 or TRBV6-3; D ambiguous. The germline CDR1 and CDR2 sequences are MNHEY and SVGEGT. Deletions cut 6 bases from V and 4 bases from J, with 13 bases between. CDR3 length: 14 amino acids. In DNA form, the CDR3 reads TGTGCCAGCAGCTACCGCGAGTCGTACAATGAGCAGTTCTTC. It codes for CASSYRESYNEQFF.

This clonotype was counted at least ten times. The chain links TRBV20-1 to TRBJ2-7, with no clear D. The CDR3 covers 13 residues. V was clipped by 5 bases and J by 1 base, with 12 bases between them. Germline V gene sequence: CDR1 DFQATT, CDR2 SNEGSKA (reference sequence). The CDR3: CSAWTPRSYEQYF. CDR3 in DNA: TGCAGTGCTTGGACCCCGCGGTCCTACGAGCAGTACTTC.

This clonotype has at least ten counts. The chain couples TRBV14 to TRBJ2-5; D not certain. CDR1 and CDR2 (germline): SGHDN, FVKESK. The CDR3 consists of 13 residues. Trimming left V 4 bases short and J 1 base short, with 7 bases between. The CDR3 loop is CASSRTVQETQYF. CDR3 nucleotide sequence: TGTGCCAGCAGCCGAACAGTCCAAGAGACCCAGTACTTC.

This clonotype showed up many times. This chain joins TRBV5-1 and TRBJ2-6; D unresolved. The CDR3 has 15 amino acids. CDR1 and CDR2 (germline): SGHRS, YFSETQ. Trimming left V 0 bases short and J 0 bases short, with 4 bases between. The CDR3 region is CASSLVLSGANVLTF. In nucleotides, the CDR3 is TGCGCCAGCAGCTTGGTCCTCTCTGGGGCCAACGTCCTGACTTTC.

This clonotype occurred many times. The chain uses TRBV10-2 and TRBJ2-3; TRBD2 might be the D (5 bases). Germline V lookup: CDR1 WSHSY, CDR2 SAAADI. The CDR3 consists of 16 residues. V lost 5 bases and J lost 2, with 17 bases in between. The CDR3 spells CASSKVELALTDTQYF. The CDR3 DNA is TGCGCCAGCAGTAAGGTGGAGCTAGCTCTCACAGATACGCAGTATTTT.